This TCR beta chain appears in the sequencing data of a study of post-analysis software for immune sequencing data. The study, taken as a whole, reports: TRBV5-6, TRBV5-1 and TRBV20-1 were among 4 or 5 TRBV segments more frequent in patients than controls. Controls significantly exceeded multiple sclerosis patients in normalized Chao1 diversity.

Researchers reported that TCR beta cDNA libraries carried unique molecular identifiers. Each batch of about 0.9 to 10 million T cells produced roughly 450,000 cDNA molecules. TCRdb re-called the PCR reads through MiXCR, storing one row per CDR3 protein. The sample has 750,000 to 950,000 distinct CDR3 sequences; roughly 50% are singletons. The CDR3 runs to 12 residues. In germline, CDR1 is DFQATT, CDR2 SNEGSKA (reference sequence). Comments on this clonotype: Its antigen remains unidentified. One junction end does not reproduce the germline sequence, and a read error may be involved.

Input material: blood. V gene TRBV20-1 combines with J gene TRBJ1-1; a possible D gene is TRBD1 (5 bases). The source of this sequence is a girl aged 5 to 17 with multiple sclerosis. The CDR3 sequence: CSARPGSTGAFF. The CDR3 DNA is TGCAGTGCTCGCCCAGGGTCAACTGGAGCTTTCTTT.